This TCR beta chain derives from a study of blood T cell repertoires in COVID-19. Overall study: T cells, B-cell-depleted T cells, or PBMCs supplied cDNA or gDNA.

Germline V gene lookup returns CDR1 SGHTA and CDR2 FQGNSA. The CDR3 length is 13 residues. V shed 5 bases and J shed 2 bases, with 9 bases lying between them. In the authors' methods: How many nucleated cells were present was estimated from reference gene primer amplification. The table came from immunoSEQ multiplex PCR; TCRdb's copy has only in-frame clones and leaves some out. That table gives V, J and clone size, and the DNA gave D and trimming. The table has around 310,000 clones, about 93% seen once; the top ten hold approximately 6.8%. This chain links TRBV7-2 with TRBJ2-5, with D unclear. This clonotype originated in a woman aged 25 to 45 with COVID-19, enrolled during active disease. Material for sequencing was peripheral blood. The CDR3 loop reads CASSIRNQETQYF. As DNA, the CDR3 is TGTGCCAGCAGCATTAGAAATCAAGAGACCCAGTACTTC.